These T cell receptor beta chains were read from a single sample in a study of blood T cell repertoires in COVID-19. Sequencing was performed with immunoSEQ multiplex PCR; in TCRdb, only in-frame clones are kept and a portion is missing. The sample holds around 60,000 clones, approximately 86% seen once. The source material was peripheral blood. Receptors originate from a human donor in a cohort sampled during active COVID-19. The CDR3 runs from the conserved cysteine through the conserved F or W. The D gene is left open where the match is weak. Not every row has a clone size; where given, it reads once, few, many or a size class.

v_call: TRBV4-1
j_call: TRBJ2-3
d_call: -
clone_size: -
cdr3_nt: TGCGCCAGCAGCCAAGAGCGGGAAGCAGATACGCAGTATTTT
cdr3_aa: CASSQEREADTQYF

v_call: TRBV2
j_call: TRBJ2-7
d_call: TRBD2
clone_size: -
cdr3_nt: TGTGCCAGCAGCCCTTCCGGGAGGGCCCTCGAGGAGTACTTC
cdr3_aa: CASSPSGRALEEYF

v_call: TRBV21-1
j_call: TRBJ1-2
d_call: -
clone_size: -
cdr3_nt: TGTGCCAGCATCTTTAATTTTTGGCCACAGTGCTATGGCTACACCTTC
cdr3_aa: CASIFNFWPQCYGYTF

v_call: TRBV7-9
j_call: TRBJ2-7
d_call: TRBD1
clone_size: once
cdr3_nt: TGTGCCAGCAGCTTAGCGGGACAGGGAGCCTACGAGCAGTACTTC
cdr3_aa: CASSLAGQGAYEQYF

v_call: TRBV11-3
j_call: TRBJ2-6
d_call: TRBD1
clone_size: -
cdr3_nt: TGTGCCAGCAGCACCACCGGGACAGGGTCAGGGGCCAACGTCCTGACTTTC
cdr3_aa: CASSTTGTGSGANVLTF

v_call: TRBV2
j_call: TRBJ2-3
d_call: -
clone_size: -
cdr3_nt: TGTGCCAGCAGTGTAAGCCCCTCGGATACGCAGTATTTT
cdr3_aa: CASSVSPSDTQYF

v_call: TRBV11-3
j_call: TRBJ2-1
d_call: -
clone_size: -
cdr3_nt: TGTGCCAGCAGCCGCAGGGGTGGTACCTACAATGAGCAGTTCTTC
cdr3_aa: CASSRRGGTYNEQFF

v_call: TRBV15
j_call: TRBJ2-5
d_call: TRBD1
clone_size: -
cdr3_nt: TGTGCCACCAGCAGACCGGACAGGGGGGCAAAGACCCAGTACTTC
cdr3_aa: CATSRPDRGAKTQYF

v_call: TRBV5-4
j_call: TRBJ2-3
d_call: -
clone_size: -
cdr3_nt: TGTGCCAGCAGCTTCATGAGGCGGCGGGGCACAGATACGCAGTATTTT
cdr3_aa: CASSFMRRRGTDTQYF

v_call: TRBV5-1
j_call: TRBJ2-3
d_call: -
clone_size: -
cdr3_nt: TGCGCCAGCAGCTTGCACAGACAGACAGATACGCAGTATTTT
cdr3_aa: CASSLHRQTDTQYF

v_call: TRBV10-2
j_call: TRBJ1-1
d_call: -
clone_size: -
cdr3_nt: TGCGCCAGCAGTTTGGGGGCCATGAACACTGAAGCTTTCTTT
cdr3_aa: CASSLGAMNTEAFF

v_call: TRBV6-5
j_call: TRBJ2-7
d_call: -
clone_size: -
cdr3_nt: TGTGCCAGCAGTTATTCAAACAGGGTCCCCTACGAGCAGTACTTC
cdr3_aa: CASSYSNRVPYEQYF

v_call: TRBV30
j_call: TRBJ1-1
d_call: TRBD1
clone_size: -
cdr3_nt: TGTGCCTGCTCCGGACAGGGGTCGGCTGAAGCTTTCTTT
cdr3_aa: CACSGQGSAEAFF

v_call: TRBV10-3
j_call: TRBJ2-7
d_call: TRBD1
clone_size: once
cdr3_nt: TGTGCCATCAGTAAAACCGGGACAGGGGTTTCCTACGAGCAGTACTTC
cdr3_aa: CAISKTGTGVSYEQYF

v_call: TRBV19
j_call: TRBJ1-4
d_call: -
clone_size: few
cdr3_nt: TGTGCCAGTAGTATGACGCGTGGGCTTCTATTCAGGAATGAAAAACTGTTTTTT
cdr3_aa: CASSMTRGLLFRNEKLFF

v_call: TRBV5-4
j_call: TRBJ2-7
d_call: -
clone_size: few
cdr3_nt: TGTGCCAGCAGCCCATGGAAGGTTCGGGACTACGAGCAGTACTTC
cdr3_aa: CASSPWKVRDYEQYF

v_call: TRBV3-1/TRBV3-2
j_call: TRBJ2-1
d_call: -
clone_size: once
cdr3_nt: TGTGCCAGCAGCCAAGACTCCAGCTCCTACAATGAGCAGTTCTTC
cdr3_aa: CASSQDSSSYNEQFF

v_call: TRBV7-8
j_call: TRBJ2-1
d_call: -
clone_size: -
cdr3_nt: TGTGCCAGCGCATTGAGAGAGGGGGGGGAGCAGTTCTTC
cdr3_aa: CASALREGGEQFF

v_call: TRBV24-1
j_call: TRBJ1-5
d_call: -
clone_size: -
cdr3_nt: TGTGCCACCAGTGATGTGCGGGTTAAGGGGCCCCAGCATTTT
cdr3_aa: CATSDVRVKGPQHF

v_call: TRBV10-3
j_call: TRBJ2-1
d_call: TRBD1
clone_size: -
cdr3_nt: TGTGCCATCAGTATAGACAGGGTTTCCTACAATGAGCAGTTCTTC
cdr3_aa: CAISIDRVSYNEQFF

v_call: TRBV28
j_call: TRBJ2-4
d_call: TRBD2
clone_size: -
cdr3_nt: TGTGCCAGCAGTCGGGGGGGAGTCCAAAACATTCAGTACTTC
cdr3_aa: CASSRGGVQNIQYF

v_call: TRBV28
j_call: TRBJ2-7
d_call: TRBD1
clone_size: few
cdr3_nt: TGTGCCACTATGGGACAGTTTACTTACGAGCAGTACTTC
cdr3_aa: CATMGQFTYEQYF

v_call: TRBV28
j_call: TRBJ1-4
d_call: -
clone_size: -
cdr3_nt: TGTGCCAGCAGTTTCTCATCCGCGGGTCTTCGAGAAAAACTGTTTTTT
cdr3_aa: CASSFSSAGLREKLFF

v_call: TRBV5-1
j_call: TRBJ2-7
d_call: TRBD1
clone_size: -
cdr3_nt: TGCGCCAGCCGACAGGGGGTAAGAGACGAGCAGTACTTC
cdr3_aa: CASRQGVRDEQYF

v_call: TRBV9
j_call: TRBJ2-1
d_call: -
clone_size: -
cdr3_nt: TGTGCCAGCAGCGTAGCCCAGGGGGTTGGAATTGGGGAGGCCTACAATGAGCAGTTCTTC
cdr3_aa: CASSVAQGVGIGEAYNEQFF

v_call: TRBV19
j_call: TRBJ2-2
d_call: -
clone_size: -
cdr3_nt: TGTGCCAGTAGTGGCGGGCCCGGGGAGCTGTTTTTT
cdr3_aa: CASSGGPGELFF

v_call: TRBV6-1
j_call: TRBJ2-5
d_call: -
clone_size: -
cdr3_nt: TGTGCCAGCAGTGAAGGGGAAGGGGTCCGAGAGACCCAGTACTTC
cdr3_aa: CASSEGEGVRETQYF

v_call: TRBV25-1
j_call: TRBJ1-1
d_call: -
clone_size: -
cdr3_nt: TGTGCCAGCACTGAGAGGTTGAACACTGAAGCTTTCTTT
cdr3_aa: CASTERLNTEAFF

v_call: TRBV5-4
j_call: TRBJ2-5
d_call: TRBD2
clone_size: -
cdr3_nt: TGTGCCAGCAGCCCCGTCGGGGGGAGGGAGACCCAGTACTTC
cdr3_aa: CASSPVGGRETQYF

v_call: TRBV4-1
j_call: TRBJ2-7
d_call: TRBD2
clone_size: once
cdr3_nt: TGCGCCAGCGGCTCTGTAGCGGGTGCGGTCGAGCAGTACTTC
cdr3_aa: CASGSVAGAVEQYF

v_call: TRBV28
j_call: TRBJ2-7
d_call: TRBD1
clone_size: few
cdr3_nt: TGTGCCAGCAGTTTTTCCTCCGGGACAGGGGGGGAGCAGTACTTC
cdr3_aa: CASSFSSGTGGEQYF

v_call: TRBV6-1
j_call: TRBJ1-5
d_call: TRBD1
clone_size: -
cdr3_nt: TGTGCCAGCAGTGAAAGGGGGACAGGAGTCTCGGCTGGCAATCAGCCCCAGCATTTT
cdr3_aa: CASSERGTGVSAGNQPQHF

v_call: TRBV3-1/TRBV3-2
j_call: TRBJ2-7
d_call: -
clone_size: -
cdr3_nt: TGTGCCAGCAGCCACCACACGACAGGATCCTACGAGCAGTACTTC
cdr3_aa: CASSHHTTGSYEQYF

v_call: TRBV28
j_call: TRBJ2-7
d_call: -
clone_size: -
cdr3_nt: TGTGCCAGCAGTTTAGCGCGCGAGCAGTACTTC
cdr3_aa: CASSLAREQYF

v_call: TRBV19
j_call: TRBJ1-5
d_call: TRBD1
clone_size: -
cdr3_nt: TGTGCCAGTAGTATTGGGGACAGGGGCGGTCAGCCCCAGCATTTT
cdr3_aa: CASSIGDRGGQPQHF

v_call: TRBV5-1
j_call: TRBJ1-3
d_call: -
clone_size: -
cdr3_nt: TGCGCCAGCAGCTTGCAGGGAAACTCTGGAAACACCATATATTTT
cdr3_aa: CASSLQGNSGNTIYF

v_call: TRBV14
j_call: TRBJ2-3
d_call: -
clone_size: -
cdr3_nt: TGTGCCAGCAGACAGGGCGGCACAGATACGCAGTATTTT
cdr3_aa: CASRQGGTDTQYF

v_call: TRBV5-4
j_call: TRBJ2-3
d_call: TRBD2
clone_size: -
cdr3_nt: TGTGCCAGCAGCTCAGGACTAGCGGGGATCCTGAATACGCAGTATTTT
cdr3_aa: CASSSGLAGILNTQYF

v_call: TRBV9
j_call: TRBJ2-7
d_call: TRBD1
clone_size: -
cdr3_nt: TGTGCCAGCAGCGTAGCCGGCAGGGGGCCGCCCTACGAGCAGTACTTC
cdr3_aa: CASSVAGRGPPYEQYF

v_call: TRBV27
j_call: TRBJ1-1
d_call: TRBD1
clone_size: -
cdr3_nt: TGTGCCAGCAGGAAAATTGCGACAGGGATGAACACTGAAGCTTTCTTT
cdr3_aa: CASRKIATGMNTEAFF

v_call: TRBV18
j_call: TRBJ2-1
d_call: TRBD2
clone_size: -
cdr3_nt: TGTGCCAGCTCACCAGGGACTAGCGGGAGGGATGAGCAGTTCTTC
cdr3_aa: CASSPGTSGRDEQFF

v_call: TRBV5-1
j_call: TRBJ2-3
d_call: TRBD1
clone_size: -
cdr3_nt: TGCGCCAGCAGCTTGGAGAGGGGGCGTGGGCAGTATTTT
cdr3_aa: CASSLERGRGQYF

v_call: TRBV19
j_call: TRBJ1-2
d_call: -
clone_size: -
cdr3_nt: TGTGCCAGTAATATGGCCAGTTCCTATGGCTACACCTTC
cdr3_aa: CASNMASSYGYTF

v_call: TRBV27
j_call: TRBJ2-7
d_call: -
clone_size: -
cdr3_nt: TGTGCCAGCAGTTTAGAGGCAGGGCCCTCCTACGAGCAGTACTTC
cdr3_aa: CASSLEAGPSYEQYF